This T cell receptor (beta chain) was sequenced for a study of blood T cells in healthy people across ages. Study-wide results and limits: The recorded TCR beta diversity per million T cells decreased in a roughly linear manner with age. The study found more naive CD4+ cells and higher diversity in long-lived than aged donors.

As regards this clonotype: Its antigen remains unidentified.

Sample-barcoded 5' priming and a J-beta primer mix drove a second PCR of about 6 to 11 cycles. The template-switch adaptor, which had 12 random nucleotides, put a tag on each cDNA molecule. TCRdb reanalysed the 5' RACE reads using MiXCR and keeps one entry per CDR3 protein. This sample has 760,000 or so distinct CDR3 sequences, with 20% to 30% found just once. Aged about 6 to 95, donors were systemically healthy Caucasians from Russia. V was clipped by 2 bases and J by 13 bases, with 18 bases between them. The CDR3 loop spans 15 amino acids. The germline V gene has CDR1 LGHDT and CDR2 YNNKEL (reference sequence). These data were likewise used in another study, on T cells of mothers and their children.

The V call is TRBV3-1, the J call TRBJ1-6; D remains unclear. Sequenced sample: blood. The sequence was collected from a boy between 5 and 17 years old in good health. This CDR3 reads CASSQSLGRGWPLHF. The CDR3, as DNA: TGTGCCAGCAGCCAATCCCTCGGTAGAGGATGGCCCCTCCACTTT.